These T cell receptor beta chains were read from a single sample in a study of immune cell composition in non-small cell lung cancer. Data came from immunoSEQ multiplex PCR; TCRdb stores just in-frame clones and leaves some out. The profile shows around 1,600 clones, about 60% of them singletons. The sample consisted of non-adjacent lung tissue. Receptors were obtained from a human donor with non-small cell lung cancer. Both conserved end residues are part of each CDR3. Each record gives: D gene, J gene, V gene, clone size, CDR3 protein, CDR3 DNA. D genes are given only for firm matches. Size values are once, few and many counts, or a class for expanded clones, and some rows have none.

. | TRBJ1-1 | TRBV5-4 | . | CASSSRGEGTEAFF | TGTGCCAGCAGCAGTCGAGGGGAGGGCACTGAAGCTTTCTTT
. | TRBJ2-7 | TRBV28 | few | CASSSGDMRLYEQYF | TGTGCCAGCAGTTCTGGGGACATGCGTCTATACGAGCAGTACTTC
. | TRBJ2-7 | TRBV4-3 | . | CASSQVRGSYEQYF | TGCGCCAGCAGCCAAGTTAGGGGTTCCTACGAGCAGTACTTC
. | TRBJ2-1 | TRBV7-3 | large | CASSLVVGGGSNEQFF | TGTGCCAGCAGCTTAGTGGTTGGTGGGGGCAGTAATGAGCAGTTCTTC
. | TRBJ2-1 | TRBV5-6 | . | CASSLGLANNEQFF | TGTGCCAGCAGCTTGGGTCTAGCGAACAATGAGCAGTTCTTC
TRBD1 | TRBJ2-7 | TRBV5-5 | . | CASSYGQGRAYEQYF | TGTGCCAGCAGTTATGGACAGGGACGAGCCTACGAGCAGTACTTC
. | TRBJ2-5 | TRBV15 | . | CATSRANYQETQYF | TGTGCCACCAGCAGAGCCAACTACCAAGAGACCCAGTACTTC
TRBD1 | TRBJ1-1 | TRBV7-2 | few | CASSLGQGLEAFF | TGTGCCAGCAGCTTGGGACAGGGTCTTGAAGCTTTCTTT
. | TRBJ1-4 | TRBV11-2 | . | CASSLPIVGEKLFF | TGTGCCAGCAGCTTACCGATAGTTGGTGAAAAACTGTTTTTT
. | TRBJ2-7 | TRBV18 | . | CASSVEGGPAYEQYF | TGTGCCAGCTCCGTCGAGGGGGGGCCAGCCTACGAGCAGTACTTC
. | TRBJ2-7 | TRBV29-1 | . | CSVLLSSYEQYF | TGCAGCGTCCTACTAAGCTCCTACGAGCAGTACTTC
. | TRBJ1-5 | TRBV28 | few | CASTRLQGGGKGQPQHF | TGTGCCAGCACCCGATTACAGGGTGGAGGAAAAGGTCAGCCCCAGCATTTT
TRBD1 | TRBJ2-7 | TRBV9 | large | CASSVGGTAYYEQYF | TGTGCCAGCAGCGTAGGGGGGACAGCGTACTACGAGCAGTACTTC
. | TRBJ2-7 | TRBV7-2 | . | CASSWGRGSVEQYF | TGTGCCAGCAGCTGGGGACGGGGGTCCGTCGAGCAGTACTTC
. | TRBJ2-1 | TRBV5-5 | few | CASSYFHEYNEQFF | TGTGCCAGCAGCTACTTCCACGAGTACAATGAGCAGTTCTTC
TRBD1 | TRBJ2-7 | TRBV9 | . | CASSPGTGIAYEQYF | TGTGCCAGCAGCCCTGGGACAGGGATCGCCTACGAGCAGTACTTC